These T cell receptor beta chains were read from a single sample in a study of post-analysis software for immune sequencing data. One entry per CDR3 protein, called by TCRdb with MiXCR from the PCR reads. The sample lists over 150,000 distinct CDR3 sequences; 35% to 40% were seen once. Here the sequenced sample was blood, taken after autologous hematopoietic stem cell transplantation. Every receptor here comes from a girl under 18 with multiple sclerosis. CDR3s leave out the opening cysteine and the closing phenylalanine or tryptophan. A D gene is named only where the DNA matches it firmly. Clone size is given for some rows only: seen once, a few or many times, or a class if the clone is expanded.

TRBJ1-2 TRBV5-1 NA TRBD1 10 ASSAGGYGYT
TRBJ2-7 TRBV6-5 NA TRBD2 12 ASSPLGGSYEQY
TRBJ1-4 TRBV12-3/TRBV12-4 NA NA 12 ASSFGHSNEKLF
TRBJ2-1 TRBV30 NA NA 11 AWSLGRGNEQF
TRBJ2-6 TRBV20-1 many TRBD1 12 SARRGLGANVLT
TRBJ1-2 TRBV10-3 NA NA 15 AINEGGLPGPNYGYT
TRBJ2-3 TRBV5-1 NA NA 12 TSREPASTDTQY
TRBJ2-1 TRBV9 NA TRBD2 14 ASRGGGPSSYNEQF
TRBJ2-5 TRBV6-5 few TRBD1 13 ASSKVLDREETQY
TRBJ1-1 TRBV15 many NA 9 ATRDWGEAF
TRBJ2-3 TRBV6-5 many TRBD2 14 ASSYLAGAGTDTQY
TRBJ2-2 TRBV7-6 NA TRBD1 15 ASSWRGQGAPTGGLF
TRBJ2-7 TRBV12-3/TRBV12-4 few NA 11 ASSLTTTYEQY
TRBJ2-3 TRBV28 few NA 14 ASSFGGRFRTDTQY
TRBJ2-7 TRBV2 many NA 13 ASREDYSSSYEQY
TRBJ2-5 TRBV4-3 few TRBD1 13 ASSRGTGLLETQY
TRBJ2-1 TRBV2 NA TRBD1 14 ASSDPGQHRQDEQF
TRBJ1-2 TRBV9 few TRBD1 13 ASSAYRDRADGYT
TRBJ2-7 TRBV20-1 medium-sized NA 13 SARADYQATYEQY
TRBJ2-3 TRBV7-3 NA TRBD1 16 ASSLRQGAFYPTDTQY
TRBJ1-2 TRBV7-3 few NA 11 ASSLARGYGYT
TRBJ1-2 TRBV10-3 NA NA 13 AISRGGGPSYGYT
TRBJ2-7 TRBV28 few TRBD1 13 AHAFPGQGVYEQY
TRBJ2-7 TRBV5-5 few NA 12 ASSWGTLPYEQY
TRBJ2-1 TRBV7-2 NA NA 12 ASSFRPGDNEQF
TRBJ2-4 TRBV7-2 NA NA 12 ASSLGLALTIQY
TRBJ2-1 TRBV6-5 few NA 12 ASTRREGVNEQF
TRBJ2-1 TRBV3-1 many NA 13 ASSQEGLPYNEQF
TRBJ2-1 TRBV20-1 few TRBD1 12 SARNRGLENEQF
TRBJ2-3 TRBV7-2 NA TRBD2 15 ASSLELPGGPGDTQY
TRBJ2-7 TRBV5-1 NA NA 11 ASSLASRRGQY
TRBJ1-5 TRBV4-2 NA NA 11 ASSQDLGGAQH
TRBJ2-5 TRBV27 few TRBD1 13 ASSLRTGVGETQY
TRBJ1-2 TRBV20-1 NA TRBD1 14 SASSGDRALGYGYT
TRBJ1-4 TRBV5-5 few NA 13 ASSLFRQYNEKLF
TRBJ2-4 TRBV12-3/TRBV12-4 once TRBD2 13 ASTPGGLMYDIQY
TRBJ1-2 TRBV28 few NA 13 ASAGDLARNYGYT